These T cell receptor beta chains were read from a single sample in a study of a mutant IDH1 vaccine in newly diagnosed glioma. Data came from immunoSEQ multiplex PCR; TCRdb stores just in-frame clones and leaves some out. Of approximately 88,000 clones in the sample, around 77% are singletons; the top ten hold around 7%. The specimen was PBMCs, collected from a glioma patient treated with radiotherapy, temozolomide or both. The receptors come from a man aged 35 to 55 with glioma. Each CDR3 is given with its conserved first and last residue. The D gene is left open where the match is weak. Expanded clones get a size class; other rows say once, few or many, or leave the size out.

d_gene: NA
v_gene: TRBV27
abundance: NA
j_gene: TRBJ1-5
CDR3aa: CASSLMAVSNQPQHF
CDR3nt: TGTGCCAGCAGTTTAATGGCAGTTAGCAATCAGCCCCAGCATTTT

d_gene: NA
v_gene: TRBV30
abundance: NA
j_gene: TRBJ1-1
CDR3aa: CAWISGGIEAFF
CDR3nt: TGTGCCTGGATTTCCGGGGGGATTGAAGCTTTCTTT

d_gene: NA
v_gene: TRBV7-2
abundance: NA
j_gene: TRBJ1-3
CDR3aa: CASSLVHGNSGNTIYF
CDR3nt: TGTGCCAGCAGCTTAGTCCACGGAAACTCTGGAAACACCATATATTTT

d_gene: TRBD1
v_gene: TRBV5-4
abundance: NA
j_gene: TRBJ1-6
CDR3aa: CASSSPQGANSPLHF
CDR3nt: TGTGCCAGCAGCTCGCCACAGGGGGCGAATTCACCCCTCCACTTT

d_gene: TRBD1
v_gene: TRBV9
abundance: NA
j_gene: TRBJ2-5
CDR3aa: CASSVGGRTGGETQYF
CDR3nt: TGTGCCAGCAGCGTAGGAGGAAGGACAGGGGGTGAGACCCAGTACTTC

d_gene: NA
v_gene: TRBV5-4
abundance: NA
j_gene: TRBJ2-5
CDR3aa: CASSSWPGLTKVETQYF
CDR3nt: TGTGCCAGCAGCTCATGGCCGGGTCTCACTAAAGTAGAGACCCAGTACTTC

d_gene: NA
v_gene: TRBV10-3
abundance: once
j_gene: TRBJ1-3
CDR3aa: CAISESRGRGSGNTIYF
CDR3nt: TGTGCCATCAGTGAGTCAAGGGGAAGAGGCTCTGGAAACACCATATATTTT

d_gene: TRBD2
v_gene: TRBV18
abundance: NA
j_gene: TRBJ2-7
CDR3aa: CASSTSGGASYEQYF
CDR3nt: TGTGCCAGCTCAACTAGCGGGGGGGCCTCCTACGAGCAGTACTTC

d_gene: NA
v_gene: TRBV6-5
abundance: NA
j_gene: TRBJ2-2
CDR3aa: CASSYSGELNTGELFF
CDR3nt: TGTGCCAGCAGTTACTCAGGGGAATTGAACACCGGGGAGCTGTTTTTT

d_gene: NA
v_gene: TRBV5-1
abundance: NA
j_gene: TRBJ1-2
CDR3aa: CASTRGEPPTNYGYTF
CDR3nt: TGCGCCAGCACCCGAGGGGAACCACCCACTAACTATGGCTACACCTTC

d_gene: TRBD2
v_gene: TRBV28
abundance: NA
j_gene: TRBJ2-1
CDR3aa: CASSLRTSGSEQFF
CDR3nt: TGTGCCAGCAGTTTACGGACTAGCGGGAGCGAACAGTTCTTC

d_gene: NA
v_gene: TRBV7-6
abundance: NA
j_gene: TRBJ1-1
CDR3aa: CASSLESPEAFF
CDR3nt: TGTGCCAGCAGCTTAGAGTCCCCTGAAGCTTTCTTT

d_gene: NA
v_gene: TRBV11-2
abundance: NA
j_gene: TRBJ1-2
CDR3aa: CASSLDWDGTISNYGYTF
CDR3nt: TGTGCCAGCAGCTTAGATTGGGACGGAACAATCTCTAACTATGGCTACACCTTC

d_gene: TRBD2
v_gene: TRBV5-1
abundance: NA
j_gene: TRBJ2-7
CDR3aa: CASSLRLAGGHNEQYF
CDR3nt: TGCGCCAGCAGCTTGCGGCTAGCGGGAGGCCATAACGAGCAGTACTTC

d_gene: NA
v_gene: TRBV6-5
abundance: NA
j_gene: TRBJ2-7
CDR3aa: CASSGLSYEQYF
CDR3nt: TGTGCCAGCTCCGGCCTTTCCTACGAGCAGTACTTC

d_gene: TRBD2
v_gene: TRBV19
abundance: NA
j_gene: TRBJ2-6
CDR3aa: CASSIDGGAGANVLTF
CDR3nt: TGTGCCAGTAGTATAGATGGGGGGGCTGGGGCCAACGTCCTGACTTTC

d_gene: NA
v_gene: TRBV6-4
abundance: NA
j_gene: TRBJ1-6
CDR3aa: CASSDGGNSPLHF
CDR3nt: TGTGCCAGCAGTGACGGGGGGAATTCACCCCTCCACTTT

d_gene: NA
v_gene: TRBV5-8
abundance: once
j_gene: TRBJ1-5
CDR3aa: CASSLVEGTYNNQPQHF
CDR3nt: TGTGCCAGCAGCTTGGTAGAGGGAACCTATAACAATCAGCCCCAGCATTTT

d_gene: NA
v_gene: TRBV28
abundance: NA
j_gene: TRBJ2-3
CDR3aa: CATLQASTDTQYF
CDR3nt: TGTGCCACCCTCCAAGCTAGCACAGATACGCAGTATTTT

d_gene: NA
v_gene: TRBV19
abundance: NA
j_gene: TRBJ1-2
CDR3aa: CASSNPRADYYGYTF
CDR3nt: TGTGCCAGTAGTAACCCCCGTGCAGACTACTATGGCTACACCTTC

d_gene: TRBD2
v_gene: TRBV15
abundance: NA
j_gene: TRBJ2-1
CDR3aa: CATSMLAGGGEQFF
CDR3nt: TGTGCCACCAGCATGTTAGCGGGGGGGGGTGAGCAGTTCTTC

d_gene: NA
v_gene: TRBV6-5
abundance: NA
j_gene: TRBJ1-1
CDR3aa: CASSLIRHSGTEAFF
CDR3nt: TGTGCCAGCAGCCTGATCAGGCACAGTGGGACTGAAGCTTTCTTT

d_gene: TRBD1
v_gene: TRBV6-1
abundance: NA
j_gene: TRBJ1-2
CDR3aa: CASSAGQGYGYTF
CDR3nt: TGTGCCAGCAGCGCAGGACAGGGCTATGGCTACACCTTC

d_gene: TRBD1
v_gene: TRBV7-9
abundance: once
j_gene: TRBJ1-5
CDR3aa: CASSFGDRGRNQPQHF
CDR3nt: TGTGCCAGCAGCTTCGGGGACAGGGGACGCAATCAGCCCCAGCATTTT

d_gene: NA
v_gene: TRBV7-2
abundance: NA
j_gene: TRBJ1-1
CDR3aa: CASSPSSGVGTEAFF
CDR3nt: TGTGCCAGCAGCCCTTCCTCGGGGGTGGGGACTGAAGCTTTCTTT

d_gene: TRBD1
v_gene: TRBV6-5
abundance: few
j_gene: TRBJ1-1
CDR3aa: CASSRQGGDTEAFF
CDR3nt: TGTGCCAGCAGTCGACAGGGTGGGGACACTGAAGCTTTCTTT

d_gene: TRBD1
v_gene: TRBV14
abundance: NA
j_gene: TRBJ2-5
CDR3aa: CASSQWTGGLQETQYF
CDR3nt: TGTGCCAGCAGCCAATGGACAGGGGGCCTTCAAGAGACCCAGTACTTC

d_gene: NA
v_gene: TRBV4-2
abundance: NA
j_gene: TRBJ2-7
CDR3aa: CASSEEPGSSYEQYF
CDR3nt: TGTGCCAGCAGCGAAGAGCCTGGTTCCTCCTACGAGCAGTACTTC